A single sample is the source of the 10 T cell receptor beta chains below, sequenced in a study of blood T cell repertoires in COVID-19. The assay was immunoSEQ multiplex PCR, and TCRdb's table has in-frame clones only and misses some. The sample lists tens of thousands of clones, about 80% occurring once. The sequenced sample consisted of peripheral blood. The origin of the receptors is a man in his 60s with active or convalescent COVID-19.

CDR3 sequence: CASSAGTGSRETQYF. In DNA form, the CDR3 reads TGCGCCAGCAGTGCTGGGACAGGGAGTAGGGAGACCCAGTACTTC. The chain is built from TRBV10-1 and TRBJ2-5, with TRBD1 matching 9 bases. Germline V gives CDR1 WNHNN, CDR2 SYGVQD (reference sequence). This CDR3 region has 15 residues. Losses at the gene ends were 4 bases for V and 5 bases for J; bases not matched to a gene: 8.

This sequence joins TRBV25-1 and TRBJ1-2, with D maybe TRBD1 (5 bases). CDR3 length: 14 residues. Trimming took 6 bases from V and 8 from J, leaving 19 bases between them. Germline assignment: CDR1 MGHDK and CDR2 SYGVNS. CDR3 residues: CASSASGFSAGYTF. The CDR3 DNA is TGTGCCAGCAGCGCATCAGGGTTCAGCGCCGGCTACACCTTC.

The CDR3 protein is CASSQEQWSGELFF. The CDR3 bases are TGCGCCAGCAGCCAAGAACAGTGGTCAGGGGAGCTGTTTTTT. The chain couples TRBV4-3 to TRBJ2-2; no firm D call. The V gene lost 0 bases and the J gene lost 8 bases, with 10 bases spanning the gap. Germline V gene data show CDR1 as LGHNA and CDR2 as YSLEER. The CDR3 totals 14 residues.

CDR3 nucleotide sequence: TGTGCCAGCAGCCAAGATCGGGGAGGGGATAACTATGGCTACACCTTC. Its protein product is CASSQDRGGDNYGYTF. The rearrangement links TRBV4-2 to TRBJ1-2; tentatively, D is TRBD1 (5 bases). CDR3 size: 16 residues. Trimming pared 0 bases from V and 1 base from J, leaving 12 bases between. The germline CDR1 and CDR2 sequences are LGHNA and YNFKEQ.

The CDR3: CASSIQFNSPLHF. DNA for the CDR3: TGTGCCAGTAGTATCCAGTTTAATTCACCCCTCCACTTT. The V call is TRBV19, the J call TRBJ1-6; D is undetermined. Per germline, CDR1 LNHDA and CDR2 SQIVND (reference sequence). The CDR3 spans 13 residues. The V gene lost 3 bases and the J gene lost 6 bases, with 6 bases spanning the gap.

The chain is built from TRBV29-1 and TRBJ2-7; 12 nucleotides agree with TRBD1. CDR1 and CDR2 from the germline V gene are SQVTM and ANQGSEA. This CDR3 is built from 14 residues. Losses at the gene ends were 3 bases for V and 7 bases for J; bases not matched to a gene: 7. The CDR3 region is CSVDGTGGTWEQYF. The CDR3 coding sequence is TGCAGCGTTGATGGGACAGGGGGCACTTGGGAGCAGTACTTC.

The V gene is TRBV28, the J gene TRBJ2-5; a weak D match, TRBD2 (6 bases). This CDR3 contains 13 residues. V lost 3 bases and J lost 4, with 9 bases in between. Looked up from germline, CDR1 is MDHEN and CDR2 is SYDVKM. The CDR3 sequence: CASSFAGTETQYF. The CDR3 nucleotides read TGTGCCAGCAGTTTTGCGGGGACAGAGACCCAGTACTTC.

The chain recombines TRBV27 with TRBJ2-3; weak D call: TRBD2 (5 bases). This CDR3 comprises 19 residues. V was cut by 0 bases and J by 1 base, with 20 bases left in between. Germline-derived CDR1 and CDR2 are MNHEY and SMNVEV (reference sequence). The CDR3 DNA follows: TGTGCCAGCAGTTTATCATGGAGGACCACTAGTTGGGGCACAGATACGCAGTATTTT. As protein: CASSLSWRTTSWGTDTQYF.

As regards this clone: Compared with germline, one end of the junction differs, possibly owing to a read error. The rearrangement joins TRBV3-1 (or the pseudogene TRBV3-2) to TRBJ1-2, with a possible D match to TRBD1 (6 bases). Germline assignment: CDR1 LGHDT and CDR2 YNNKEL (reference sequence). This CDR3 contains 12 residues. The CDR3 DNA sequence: TGTGCCAGCAACCAACAGGGCCGCGGCTACACCTTC. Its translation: CASNQQGRGYTF.

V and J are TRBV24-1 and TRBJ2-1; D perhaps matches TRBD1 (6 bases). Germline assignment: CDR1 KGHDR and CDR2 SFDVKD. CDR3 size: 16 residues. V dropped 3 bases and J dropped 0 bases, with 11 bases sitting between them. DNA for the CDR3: TGTGCCACCAGTGATCGGACAGCCGGCTCCTACAATGAGCAGTTCTTC. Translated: CATSDRTAGSYNEQFF.